Following are 19 T cell receptor beta chains from one sample sequenced in a study of T cell responses to AZD1222 COVID-19 vaccine. TCRdb's table, derived via immunoSEQ multiplex PCR, lists solely in-frame clones and lacks some. This table has about 130,000 clones, approximately 85% appearing once. Sequenced material: peripheral blood, taken on day 0 of AZD1222 vaccination. These receptors all stem from an adult in good health.

This rearrangement joins TRBV29-1 to TRBJ2-2, with no clear D. The CDR3 consists of 13 residues. V shed 2 bases and J shed 7 bases, with 11 bases lying between them. Germline loops: CDR1 SQVTM, CDR2 ANQGSEA. CDR3 DNA: TGCAGCGTTGAATTGTTCGTCAGCGGGGAGCTGTTTTTT. Translation: CSVELFVSGELFF.

The rearrangement links TRBV6-5 to TRBJ1-5; D possibly corresponds to TRBD1 (5 bases). V was clipped by 6 bases and J by 0 bases, with 9 bases between them. The CDR3 sequence is 14 residues long. The V gene's germline CDR1 is MNHEY and CDR2 SVGAGI. CDR3 nucleotides: TGTGCCAGCAGCCGAACAGGTAGCAATCAGCCCCAGCATTTT. Its translation: CASSRTGSNQPQHF.

V gene TRBV5-1 combines with J gene TRBJ1-4; 10 bases are a match to TRBD1. Looked up from germline, CDR1 is SGHRS and CDR2 is YFSETQ. The CDR3 spans 16 residues. V shed 3 bases and J 2 bases; nucleotides not matched to a gene: 4. As DNA, the CDR3 is TGCGCCAGCAGCTCGACAGGGGGCTCGACTAATGAAAAACTGTTTTTT. Translating gives CASSSTGGSTNEKLFF.

The chain links TRBV10-1 to TRBJ2-7; either TRBD1 or TRBD2 may supply D (5 bases each). Per the germline V gene, CDR1 is WNHNN and CDR2 is SYGVQD (reference sequence). This CDR3 is built from 15 residues. V lost 9 bases, J lost 7 bases, and 25 bases lay in between. CDR3: CASDERSREGREQYF. The CDR3 DNA reads TGCGCCAGTGACGAGCGGAGCAGGGAAGGTCGTGAGCAGTACTTC.

J is TRBJ2-6 and V is TRBV27, with D possibly matching TRBD1 (5 bases). Between the trimmed V and J ends, which lost 5 bases and 0 bases, there was a span of 23 bases. CDR3 length: 20 residues. Germline CDR1 MNHEY, CDR2 SMNVEV (reference sequence). DNA of the CDR3: TGTGCCAGCAGTGGGGCCGGTTACAGCGCCTTCCTCTCTGGGGCCAACGTCCTGACTTTC. Protein sequence: CASSGAGYSAFLSGANVLTF.

In this sample, this clone turned up once. This sequence joins TRBV11-2 and TRBJ2-7; unclear D gene. CDR3 length: 13 amino acids. The ends were cut back, 5 bases at V and 3 bases at J, with 11 bases in the middle. CDR1 SGHAT and CDR2 FQNNGV come from the germline V gene. CDR3 region: CASSPVRRYEQYF. The CDR3 nucleotides are TGTGCCAGCAGCCCAGTCCGTCGCTACGAGCAGTACTTC. The full variable domain, completed using reference TRBV11-2 and TRBJ2-7, is EAGVAQSPRYKIIEKRQSVAFWCNPISGHATLYWYQQILGQGPKLLIQFQNNGVVDDSQLPKDRFSAERLKGVDSTLKIQPAKLEDSAVYLCASSPVRRYEQYFGPGTRLTVT.

The gene calls are TRBV11-3 and TRBJ2-1, with D tentatively TRBD2 (6 bases). Germline V gene sequence: CDR1 SGHNT, CDR2 YENEEA. Trimming cost V 5 bases and J 10 bases, with 18 bases left between them. The CDR3 loop spans 14 amino acids. CDR3 nucleotide sequence: TGTGCCAGCAGCCCCCGTCGAGGGGCGGGGGAGCAGTTCTTC. Translated, it gives CASSPRRGAGEQFF.

This clone occurred a few times. Other DNA sequences in the same sample also yield this CDR3. The chain combines TRBV30 with TRBJ2-7; 14 bases are shared with TRBD2. After removal of 4 bases from V and 4 bases from J, the junction contained 12 bases not matched to a gene. Germline loops: CDR1 GTSNPN, CDR2 SVGIG (reference sequence). The CDR3 contains 17 residues. The CDR3 is CAWMDPGLAGVGYEQYF. In nucleotides, the CDR3 is TGTGCCTGGATGGACCCGGGACTAGCGGGGGTTGGGTACGAGCAGTACTTC. Complete variable domain (other parts from reference TRBV30 and TRBJ2-7): SQTIHQWPATLVQPVGSPLSLECTVEGTSNPNLYWYRQAAGRGLQLLFYSVGIGQISSEVPQNLSASRPQDRQFILSSKKLLLSDSGFYLCAWMDPGLAGVGYEQYFGPGTRLTVT.

In this sample, this clone turned up once. The V gene is TRBV4-1, the J gene TRBJ2-1; D remains unclear. The CDR3 covers 12 residues. Looked up from germline, CDR1 is MGHRA and CDR2 is YSYEKL. V was shortened by 4 bases and J by 7 bases, with 8 bases between the two germline ends. The CDR3 DNA is TGCGCCAGCAGCCTTTGGGCAAATGAGCAGTTCTTC. Amino acid sequence: CASSLWANEQFF.

This chain joins TRBV29-1 and TRBJ1-2; 10 positions agree with TRBD1. The CDR3 is made up of 14 amino acids. Trimming removed 2 bases from V and 2 bases from J; junction bases left unmatched: 2. Germline lookup yields CDR1 SQVTM and CDR2 ANQGSEA. The CDR3 loop reads CSVEMGQGNYGYTF. The CDR3 DNA reads as TGCAGCGTTGAAATGGGACAGGGGAACTATGGCTACACCTTC.

Concerning this clone itself: This CDR3 is also generated by other DNA sequences in the sample. V is TRBV5-1 and J is TRBJ1-2; D unresolved. Trimming took 0 bases from V and 8 from J, leaving 8 bases between them. Germline CDR1 is SGHRS and CDR2 is YFSETQ. The CDR3 is 12 amino acids. CDR3 nucleotide sequence: TGCGCCAGCAGCTTGGATCTTCGCGGCTACACCTTC. Translation: CASSLDLRGYTF.

This clone has a single count. The CDR3 reads CASSLKTGEVTEAFF. DNA of the CDR3: TGTGCCAGCAGCCTGAAGACAGGGGAGGTCACTGAAGCTTTCTTT. V usage is TRBV4-2 and J usage is TRBJ1-1; 8 bases map to TRBD1. Germline CDR1 LGHNA, CDR2 YNFKEQ. The J segment lost 4 bases and the V segment lost 4 bases, leaving 8 bases of the junction unmatched. The CDR3 extends over 15 amino acids.

V usage is TRBV6-5 and J usage is TRBJ1-2, with D possibly TRBD1 on 5 matching bases. V lost 7 bases and J lost 1, with 16 bases in between. The CDR3 has 15 amino acids. Germline CDR1 is MNHEY and CDR2 is SVGAGI. CDR3 bases: TGTGCCAGCATCTTGAATCGACAGCGTAACTATGGCTACACCTTC. Protein product: CASILNRQRNYGYTF.

The chain links TRBV9 to TRBJ1-6, with 7 bases identical to TRBD1. CDR3 length equals 14 residues. The ends lost 4 bases at V and 6 bases at J; junction bases unmatched: 4. CDR1 is SGDLS, CDR2 YYNGEE, per germline. The CDR3 is CASSSGQSNSPLHF. CDR3 in DNA: TGTGCCAGCAGCTCGGGACAGAGTAATTCACCCCTCCACTTT.

The chain joins TRBV3-1 (or the pseudogene TRBV3-2) to TRBJ2-1; weak D call: TRBD2 (6 bases). This CDR3 spans 16 amino acids. The V end was cut by 0 bases, the J end by 6 bases, with 15 bases between. Germline CDR1 is LGHDT and CDR2 is YNNKEL (reference sequence). The CDR3 reads CASSQDRAGQANEQFF. Here the CDR3 DNA reads TGTGCCAGCAGCCAAGATAGGGCGGGGCAAGCCAATGAGCAGTTCTTC.

V and J are TRBV5-6 and TRBJ1-1; D is ambiguous. The germline CDR1 and CDR2 sequences are SGHDT and YYEEEE. The ends were cut back, 7 bases at V and 0 bases at J, with 10 bases in the middle. The CDR3 extends over 13 amino acids. The CDR3 protein is CASGRALNTEAFF. In DNA form, the CDR3 reads TGTGCCAGCGGTCGGGCATTGAACACTGAAGCTTTCTTT.

The rearrangement links TRBV24-1 to TRBJ1-5; 8 bases line up with TRBD1. The CDR3 has 15 residues. Germline loops: CDR1 KGHDR, CDR2 SFDVKD. The junction had 9 bases not matched to a gene; V was cut back by 3 bases and J by 9 bases. CDR3 in amino acids: CATSDATGGPRPQHF. In DNA form, the CDR3 reads TGTGCCACCAGTGATGCTACAGGGGGGCCTAGGCCCCAGCATTTT.

This chain connects TRBV24-1 to TRBJ2-5; TRBD2 is a possible D gene (5 bases). This CDR3 region has 12 residues. Germline loops: CDR1 KGHDR, CDR2 SFDVKD. V lost 5 bases to trimming and J lost 5 bases, with 8 bases between them. The CDR3 nucleotides read TGTGCCACCAGTGGACTATTTGAGACCCAGTACTTC. The encoded protein is CATSGLFETQYF.

The rearrangement uses TRBV11-1 and TRBJ2-1, with D possibly being TRBD2 (6 bases). The germline V and J ends were trimmed by 5 bases and 13 bases, with 18 bases remaining between them. The germline CDR1 and CDR2 sequences are SGHAT and FQDESV (reference sequence). CDR3 length: 13 amino acids. The CDR3 coding sequence is TGTGCCAGCAGCGAGGTTAGAGGGGCGGGACAGTTCTTC. Translation gives CASSEVRGAGQFF.